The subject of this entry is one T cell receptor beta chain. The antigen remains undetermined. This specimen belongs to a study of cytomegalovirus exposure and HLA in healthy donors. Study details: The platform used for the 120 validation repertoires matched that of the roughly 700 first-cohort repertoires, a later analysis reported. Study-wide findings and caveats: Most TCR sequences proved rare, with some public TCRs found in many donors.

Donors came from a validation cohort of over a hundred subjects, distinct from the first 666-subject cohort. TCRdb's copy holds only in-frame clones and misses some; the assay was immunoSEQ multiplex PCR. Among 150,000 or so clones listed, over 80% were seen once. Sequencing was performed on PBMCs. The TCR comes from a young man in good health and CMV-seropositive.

The CDR3 loop is CASSSGLRGGTDTQYF. In DNA form, the CDR3 reads TGTGCCAGCAGCTCCGGCCTCAGGGGGGGCACAGATACGCAGTATTTT. The genes are TRBV7-6 and TRBJ2-3; a weak D match, TRBD1 (7 bases). Trimming removed 4 bases at V and 1 base at J, with 15 bases between. This CDR3 comprises 16 residues. CDR1 is SGHVS, CDR2 FNYEAQ, per germline.